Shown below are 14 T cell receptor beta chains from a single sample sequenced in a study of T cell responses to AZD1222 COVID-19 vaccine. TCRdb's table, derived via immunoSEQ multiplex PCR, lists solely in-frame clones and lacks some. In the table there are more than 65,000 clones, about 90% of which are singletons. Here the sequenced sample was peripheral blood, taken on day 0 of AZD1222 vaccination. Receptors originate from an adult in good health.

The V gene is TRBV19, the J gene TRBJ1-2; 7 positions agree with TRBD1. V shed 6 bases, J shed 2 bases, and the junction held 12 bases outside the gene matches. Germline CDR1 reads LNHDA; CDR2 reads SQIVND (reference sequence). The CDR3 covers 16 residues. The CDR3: CASSSTPATGNYGYTF. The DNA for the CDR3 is TGTGCCAGTAGCTCCACTCCTGCGACAGGGAACTATGGCTACACCTTC.

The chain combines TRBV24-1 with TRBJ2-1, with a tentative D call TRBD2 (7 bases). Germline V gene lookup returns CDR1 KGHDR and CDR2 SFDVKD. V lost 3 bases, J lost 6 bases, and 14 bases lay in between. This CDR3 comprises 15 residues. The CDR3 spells CATSDPGGGSNEQFF. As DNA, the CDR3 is TGTGCCACCAGTGATCCAGGCGGGGGCTCCAATGAGCAGTTCTTC.

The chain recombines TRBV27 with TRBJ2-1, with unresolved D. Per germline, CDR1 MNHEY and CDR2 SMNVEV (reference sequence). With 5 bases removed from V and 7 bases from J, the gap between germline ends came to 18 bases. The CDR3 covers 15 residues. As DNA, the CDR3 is TGTGCCAGCAGTCTCTTGGGCGTAGTCGGGAATGAGCAGTTCTTC. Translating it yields CASSLLGVVGNEQFF.

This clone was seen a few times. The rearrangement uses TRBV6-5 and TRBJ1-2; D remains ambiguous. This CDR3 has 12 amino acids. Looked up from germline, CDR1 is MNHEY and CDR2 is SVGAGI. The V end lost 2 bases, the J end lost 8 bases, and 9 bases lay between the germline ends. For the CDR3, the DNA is TGTGCCAGCAGTTACGTGCAGGAGGGCTACACCTTC. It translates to CASSYVQEGYTF.

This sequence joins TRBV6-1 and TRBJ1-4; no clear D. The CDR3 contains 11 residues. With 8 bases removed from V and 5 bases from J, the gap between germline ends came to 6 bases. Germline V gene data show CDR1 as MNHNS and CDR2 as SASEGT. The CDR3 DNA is TGTGCCAGCCGTGGGAATGAAAAACTGTTTTTT. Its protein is CASRGNEKLFF.

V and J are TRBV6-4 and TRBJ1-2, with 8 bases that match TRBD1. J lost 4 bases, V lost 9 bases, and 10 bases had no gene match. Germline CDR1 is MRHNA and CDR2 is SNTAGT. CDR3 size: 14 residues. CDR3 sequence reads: CASSAQGAGYGYTF. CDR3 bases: TGTGCCAGTTCGGCGCAGGGGGCGGGCTATGGCTACACCTTC.

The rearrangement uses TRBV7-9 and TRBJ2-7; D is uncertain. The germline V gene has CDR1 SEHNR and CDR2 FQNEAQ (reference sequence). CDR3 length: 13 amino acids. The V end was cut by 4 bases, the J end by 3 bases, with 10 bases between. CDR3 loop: CASSSGSGYEQYF. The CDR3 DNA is TGTGCCAGCAGCTCTGGGTCGGGCTACGAGCAGTACTTC.

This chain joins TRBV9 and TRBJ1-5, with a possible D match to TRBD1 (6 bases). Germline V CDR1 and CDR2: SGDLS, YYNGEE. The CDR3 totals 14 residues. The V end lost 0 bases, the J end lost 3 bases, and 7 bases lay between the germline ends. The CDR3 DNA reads TGTGCCAGCAGCGTAGCAGGGGACAATCAGCCCCAGCATTTT. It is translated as CASSVAGDNQPQHF.

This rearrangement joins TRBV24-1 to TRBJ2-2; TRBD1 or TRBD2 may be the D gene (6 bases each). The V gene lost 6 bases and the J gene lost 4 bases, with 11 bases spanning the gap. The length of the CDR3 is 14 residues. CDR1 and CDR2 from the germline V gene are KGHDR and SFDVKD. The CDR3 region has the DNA TGTGCCACCAGTAACAGGGAGGCCACCGGGGAGCTGTTTTTT. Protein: CATSNREATGELFF.

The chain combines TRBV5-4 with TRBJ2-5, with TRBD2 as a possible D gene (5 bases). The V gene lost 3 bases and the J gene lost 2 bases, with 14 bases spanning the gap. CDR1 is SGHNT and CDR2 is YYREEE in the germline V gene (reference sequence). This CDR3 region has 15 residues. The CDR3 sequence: CASSSPGVKQETQYF. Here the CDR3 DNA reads TGTGCCAGCAGCTCCCCCGGGGTCAAACAAGAGACCCAGTACTTC.

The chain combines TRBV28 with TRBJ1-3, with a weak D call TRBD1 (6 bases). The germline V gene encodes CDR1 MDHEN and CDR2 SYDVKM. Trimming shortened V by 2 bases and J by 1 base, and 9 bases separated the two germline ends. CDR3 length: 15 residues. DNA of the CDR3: TGTGCCAGCAGTTTAAAGGGGGGTTCTGGAAACACCATATATTTT. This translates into CASSLKGGSGNTIYF.

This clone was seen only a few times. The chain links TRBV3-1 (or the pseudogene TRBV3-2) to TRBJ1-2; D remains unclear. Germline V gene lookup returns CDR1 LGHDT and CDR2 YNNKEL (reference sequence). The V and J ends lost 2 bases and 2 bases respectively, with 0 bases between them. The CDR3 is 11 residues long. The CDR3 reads CASSQNYGYTF. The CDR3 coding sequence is TGTGCCAGCAGCCAAAACTATGGCTACACCTTC.

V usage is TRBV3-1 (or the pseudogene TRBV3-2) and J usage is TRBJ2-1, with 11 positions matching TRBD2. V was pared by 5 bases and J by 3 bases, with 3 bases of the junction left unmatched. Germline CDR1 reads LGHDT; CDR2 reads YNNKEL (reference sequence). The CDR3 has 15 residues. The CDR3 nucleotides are TGTGCCAGCAGCTTCGGGACTAGCGGCTACAATGAGCAGTTCTTC. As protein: CASSFGTSGYNEQFF.

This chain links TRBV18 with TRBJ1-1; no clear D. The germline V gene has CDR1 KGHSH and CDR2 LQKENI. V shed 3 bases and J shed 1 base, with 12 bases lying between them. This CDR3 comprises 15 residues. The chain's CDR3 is CASSPPQRQNTEAFF. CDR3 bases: TGTGCCAGCTCACCTCCGCAGAGGCAGAACACTGAAGCTTTCTTT.